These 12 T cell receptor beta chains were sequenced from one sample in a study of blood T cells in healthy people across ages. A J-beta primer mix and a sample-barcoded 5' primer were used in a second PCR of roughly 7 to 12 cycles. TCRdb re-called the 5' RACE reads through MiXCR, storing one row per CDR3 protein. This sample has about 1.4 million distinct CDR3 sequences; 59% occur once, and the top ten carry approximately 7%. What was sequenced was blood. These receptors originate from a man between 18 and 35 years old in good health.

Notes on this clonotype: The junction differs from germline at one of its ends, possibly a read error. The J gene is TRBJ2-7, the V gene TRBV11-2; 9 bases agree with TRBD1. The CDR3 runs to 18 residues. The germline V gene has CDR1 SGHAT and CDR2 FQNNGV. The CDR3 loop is CTSSLSNRGLSNYGEQYF. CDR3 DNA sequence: TGTACCAGCAGCTTATCGAACAGGGGGCTATCGAACTACGGCGAGCAGTACTTC.

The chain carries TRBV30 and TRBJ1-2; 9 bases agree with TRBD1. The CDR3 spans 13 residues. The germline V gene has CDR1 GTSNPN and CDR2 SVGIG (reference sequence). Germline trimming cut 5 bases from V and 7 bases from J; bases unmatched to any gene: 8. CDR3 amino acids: CAWEGQGIGGYTF. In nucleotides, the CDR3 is TGTGCCTGGGAGGGACAGGGTATCGGTGGCTACACCTTC.

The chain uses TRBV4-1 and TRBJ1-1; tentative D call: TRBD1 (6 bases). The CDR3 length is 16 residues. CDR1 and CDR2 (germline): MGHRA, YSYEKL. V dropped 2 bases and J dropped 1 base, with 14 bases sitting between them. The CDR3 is CASSQRDPGANTEAFF. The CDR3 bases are TGCGCCAGCAGCCAACGAGATCCAGGGGCGAACACTGAAGCTTTCTTT.

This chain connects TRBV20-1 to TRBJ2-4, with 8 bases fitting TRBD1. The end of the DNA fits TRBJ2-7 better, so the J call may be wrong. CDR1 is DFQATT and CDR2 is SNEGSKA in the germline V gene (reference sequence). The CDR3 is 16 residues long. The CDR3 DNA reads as TGCAGTGCTAGAGATCTAGGTGGCAGGGGGCTTGCCGAGCAGTACTTC. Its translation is CSARDLGGRGLAEQYF.

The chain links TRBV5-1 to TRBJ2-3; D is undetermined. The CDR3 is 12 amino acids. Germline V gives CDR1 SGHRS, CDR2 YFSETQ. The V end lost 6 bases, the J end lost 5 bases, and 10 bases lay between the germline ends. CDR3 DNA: TGCGCCAGCAAGGGTTATGGAGATACGCAGTATTTT. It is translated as CASKGYGDTQYF.

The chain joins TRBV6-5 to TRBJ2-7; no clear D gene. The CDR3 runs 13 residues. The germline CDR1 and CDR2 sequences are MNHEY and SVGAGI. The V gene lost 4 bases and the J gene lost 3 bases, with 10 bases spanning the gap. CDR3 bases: TGTGCCAGCAGTTCGTTACTGGACTACGAGCAGTACTTC. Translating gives CASSSLLDYEQYF.

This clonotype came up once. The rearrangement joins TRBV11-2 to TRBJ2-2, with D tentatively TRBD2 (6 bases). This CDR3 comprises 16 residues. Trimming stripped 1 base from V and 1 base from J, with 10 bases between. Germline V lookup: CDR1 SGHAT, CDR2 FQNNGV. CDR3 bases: TGTGCCAGCAGCTTAGTCGGGGGTATGAACACCGGGGAGCTGTTTTTT. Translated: CASSLVGGMNTGELFF.

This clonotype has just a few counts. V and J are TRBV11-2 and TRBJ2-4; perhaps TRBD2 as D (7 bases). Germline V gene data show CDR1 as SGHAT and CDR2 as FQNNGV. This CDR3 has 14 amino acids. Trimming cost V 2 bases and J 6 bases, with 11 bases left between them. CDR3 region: CASSLQGRGNIQYF. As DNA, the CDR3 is TGTGCCAGCAGCTTACAGGGGAGGGGAAACATTCAGTACTTC.

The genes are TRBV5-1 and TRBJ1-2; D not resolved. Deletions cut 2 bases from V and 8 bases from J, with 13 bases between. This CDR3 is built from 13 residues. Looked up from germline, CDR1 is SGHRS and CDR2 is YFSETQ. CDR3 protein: CASSFDTGGGYTF. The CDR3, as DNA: TGCGCCAGCAGCTTCGACACGGGCGGAGGCTACACCTTC.

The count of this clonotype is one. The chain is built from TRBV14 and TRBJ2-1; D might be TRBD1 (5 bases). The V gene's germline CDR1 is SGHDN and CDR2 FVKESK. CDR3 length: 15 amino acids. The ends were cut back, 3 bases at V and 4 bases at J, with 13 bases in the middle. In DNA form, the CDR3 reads TGTGCCAGCAGCCAGCCCCAAGGGGTGTACAATGAGCAGTTCTTC. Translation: CASSQPQGVYNEQFF. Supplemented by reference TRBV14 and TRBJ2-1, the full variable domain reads EAGVTQFPSHSVIEKGQTVTLRCDPISGHDNLYWYRRVMGKEIKFLLHFVKESKQDESGMPNNRFLAERTGGTYSTLKVQPAELEDSGVYFCASSQPQGVYNEQFFGPGTRLTVL.

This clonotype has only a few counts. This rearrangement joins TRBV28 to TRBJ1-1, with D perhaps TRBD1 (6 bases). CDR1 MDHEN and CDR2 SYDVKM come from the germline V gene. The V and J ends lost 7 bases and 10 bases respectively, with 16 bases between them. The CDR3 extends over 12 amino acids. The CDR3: CASNGGRLGAFF. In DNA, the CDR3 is TGTGCCAGCAACGGGGGCCGCTTGGGAGCTTTCTTT.

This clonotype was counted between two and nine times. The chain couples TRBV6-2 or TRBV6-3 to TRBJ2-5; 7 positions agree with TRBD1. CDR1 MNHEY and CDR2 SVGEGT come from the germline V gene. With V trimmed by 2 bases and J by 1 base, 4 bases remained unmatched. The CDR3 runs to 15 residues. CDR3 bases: TGTGCCAGCAGTTACGGGGACAGAAGCCAAGAGACCCAGTACTTC. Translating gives CASSYGDRSQETQYF.